The source of this TCR beta chain is a study of PD-1 and CTLA-4 blockade in melanoma. Produced via immunoSEQ multiplex PCR; TCRdb's table is partial and in-frame only. The table has tens of thousands of clones, roughly 90% seen once. The length of the CDR3 is 15 residues. The V end was cut by 5 bases, the J end by 3 bases, with 17 bases between. Germline-derived CDR1 and CDR2 are SGHTA and FQGNSA. The genes are TRBV7-2 and TRBJ2-7; D call uncertain. The sequence came from a human donor with melanoma. The sequencing used CD8+ T cells from peripheral blood, collected from a patient given anti-PD-1 treatment. The DNA of the CDR3 is TGTGCCAGCAGCCCCACCGGGTCCTCTGTCTACGAGCAGTACTTC. Translating it yields CASSPTGSSVYEQYF.